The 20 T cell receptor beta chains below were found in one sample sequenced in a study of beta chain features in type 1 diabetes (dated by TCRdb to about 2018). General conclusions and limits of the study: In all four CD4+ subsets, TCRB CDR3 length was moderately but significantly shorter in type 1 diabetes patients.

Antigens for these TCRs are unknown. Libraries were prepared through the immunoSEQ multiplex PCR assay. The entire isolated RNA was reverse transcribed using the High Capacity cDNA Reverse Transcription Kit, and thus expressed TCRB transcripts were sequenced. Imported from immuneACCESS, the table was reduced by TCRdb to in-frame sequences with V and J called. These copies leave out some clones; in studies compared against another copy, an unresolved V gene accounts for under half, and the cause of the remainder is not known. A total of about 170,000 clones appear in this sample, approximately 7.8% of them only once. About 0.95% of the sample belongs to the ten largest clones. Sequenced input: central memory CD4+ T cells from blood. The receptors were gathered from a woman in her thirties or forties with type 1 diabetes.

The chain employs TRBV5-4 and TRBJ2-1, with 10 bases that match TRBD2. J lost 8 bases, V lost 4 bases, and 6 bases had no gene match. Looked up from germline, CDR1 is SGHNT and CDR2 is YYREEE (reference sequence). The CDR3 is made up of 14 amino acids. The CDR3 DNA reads TGTGCCAGCAGCGGAAGGACTAGCGGCGATGAGCAGTTCTTC. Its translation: CASSGRTSGDEQFF.

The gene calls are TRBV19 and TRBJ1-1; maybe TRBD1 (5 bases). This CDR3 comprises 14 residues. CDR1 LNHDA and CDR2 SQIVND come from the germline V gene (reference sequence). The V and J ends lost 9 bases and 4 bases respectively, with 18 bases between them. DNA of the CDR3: TGTGCCAGCAAGGAGCAGGGAGGACGCACTGAAGCTTTCTTT. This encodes CASKEQGGRTEAFF. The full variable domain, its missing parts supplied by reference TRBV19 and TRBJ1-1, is DGGITQSPKYLFRKEGQNVTLSCEQNLNHDAMYWYRQDPGQGLRLIYYSQIVNDFQKGDIAEGYSVSREKKESFPLTVTSAQKNPTAFYLCASKEQGGRTEAFFGQGTRLTVV.

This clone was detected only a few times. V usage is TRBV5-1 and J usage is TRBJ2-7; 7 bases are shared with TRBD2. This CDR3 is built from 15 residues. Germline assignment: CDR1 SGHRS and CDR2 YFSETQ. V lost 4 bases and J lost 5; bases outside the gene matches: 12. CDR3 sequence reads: CASSPRSQGGNEQYF. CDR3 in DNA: TGCGCCAGCAGCCCGCGTAGCCAGGGAGGGAACGAGCAGTACTTC.

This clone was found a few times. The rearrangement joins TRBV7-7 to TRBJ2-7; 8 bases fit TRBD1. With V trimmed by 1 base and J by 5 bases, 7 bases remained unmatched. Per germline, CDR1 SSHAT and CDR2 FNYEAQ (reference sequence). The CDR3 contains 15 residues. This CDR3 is CASSLGTGTSNEQYF. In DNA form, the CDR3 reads TGTGCCAGCAGCTTAGGGACAGGGACGTCAAACGAGCAGTACTTC.

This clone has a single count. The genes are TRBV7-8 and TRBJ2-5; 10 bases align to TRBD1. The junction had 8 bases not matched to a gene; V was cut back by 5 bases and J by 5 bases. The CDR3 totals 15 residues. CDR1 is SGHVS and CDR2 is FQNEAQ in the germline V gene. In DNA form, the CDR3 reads TGTGCCAGCAGCCCGCGGGACAGGGGATGGGAGACCCAGTACTTC. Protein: CASSPRDRGWETQYF.

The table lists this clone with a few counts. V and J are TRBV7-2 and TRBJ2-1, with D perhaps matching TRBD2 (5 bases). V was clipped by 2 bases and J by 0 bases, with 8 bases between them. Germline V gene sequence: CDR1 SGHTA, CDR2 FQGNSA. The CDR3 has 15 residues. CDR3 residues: CASSLLAASYNEQFF. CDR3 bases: TGTGCCAGCAGCTTACTAGCCGCCTCCTACAATGAGCAGTTCTTC. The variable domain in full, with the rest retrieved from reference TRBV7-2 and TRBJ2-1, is GAGVSQSPSNKVTEKGKDVELRCDPISGHTALYWYRQSLGQGLEFLIYFQGNSAPDKSGLPSDRFSAERTGGSVSTLTIQRTQQEDSAVYLCASSLLAASYNEQFFGPGTRLTVL.

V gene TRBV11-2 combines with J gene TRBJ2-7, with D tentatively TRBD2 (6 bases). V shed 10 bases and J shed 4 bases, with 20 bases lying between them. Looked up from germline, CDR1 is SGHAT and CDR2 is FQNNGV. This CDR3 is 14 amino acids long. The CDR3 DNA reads TGTGCCACAACAAAGACGACGGGAGAGTACGAGCAGTACTTC. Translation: CATTKTTGEYEQYF.

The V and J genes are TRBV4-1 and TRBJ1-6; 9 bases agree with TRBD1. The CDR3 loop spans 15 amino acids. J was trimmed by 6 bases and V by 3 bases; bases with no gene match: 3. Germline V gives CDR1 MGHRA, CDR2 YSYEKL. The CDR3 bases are TGCGCCAGCAGCCAGTGGACAGGGGTTAATTCACCCCTCCACTTT. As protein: CASSQWTGVNSPLHF.

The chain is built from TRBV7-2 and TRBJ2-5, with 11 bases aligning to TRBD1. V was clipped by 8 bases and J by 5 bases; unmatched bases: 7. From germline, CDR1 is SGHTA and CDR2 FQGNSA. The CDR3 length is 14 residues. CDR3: CASGTGGRGETQYF. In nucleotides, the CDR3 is TGTGCCAGCGGGACAGGGGGAAGAGGGGAGACCCAGTACTTC.

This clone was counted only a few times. Here the CDR3 DNA reads TGTGCCAGCAGTCCACTAGCGGCCTTCTCCTACGAGCAGTACTTC. Translation: CASSPLAAFSYEQYF. This sequence joins TRBV28 and TRBJ2-7; 8 nucleotides match TRBD2. CDR3 size: 15 residues. J was trimmed by 0 bases and V by 5 bases; bases with no gene match: 6. Germline CDR1 MDHEN, CDR2 SYDVKM.

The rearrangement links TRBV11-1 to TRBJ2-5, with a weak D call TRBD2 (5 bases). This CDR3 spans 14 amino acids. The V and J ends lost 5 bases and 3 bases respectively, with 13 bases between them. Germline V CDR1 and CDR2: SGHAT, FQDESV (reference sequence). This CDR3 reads CASSRRTGKETQYF. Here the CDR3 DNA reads TGTGCCAGCAGCCGACGGACGGGGAAAGAGACCCAGTACTTC.

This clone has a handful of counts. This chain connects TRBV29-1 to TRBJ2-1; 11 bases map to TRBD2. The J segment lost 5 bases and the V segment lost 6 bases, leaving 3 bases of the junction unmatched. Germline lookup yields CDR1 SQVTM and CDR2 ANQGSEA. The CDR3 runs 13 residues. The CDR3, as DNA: TGCAGCGTCGGGACTAGCGGTAACAATGAGCAGTTCTTC. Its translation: CSVGTSGNNEQFF.

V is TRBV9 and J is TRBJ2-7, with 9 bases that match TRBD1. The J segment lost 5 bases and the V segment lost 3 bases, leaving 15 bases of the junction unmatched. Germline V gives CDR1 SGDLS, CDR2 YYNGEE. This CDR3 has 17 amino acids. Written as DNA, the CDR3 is TGTGCCAGCAGCGAAACAGCGATAGGGACAGGGATGGACGAGCAGTACTTC. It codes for CASSETAIGTGMDEQYF.

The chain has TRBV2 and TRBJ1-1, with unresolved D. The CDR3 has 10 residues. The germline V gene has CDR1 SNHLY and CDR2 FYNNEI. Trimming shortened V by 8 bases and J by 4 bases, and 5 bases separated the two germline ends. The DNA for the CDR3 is TGTGCCAGCGGGAGCACTGAAGCTTTCTTT. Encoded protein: CASGSTEAFF.

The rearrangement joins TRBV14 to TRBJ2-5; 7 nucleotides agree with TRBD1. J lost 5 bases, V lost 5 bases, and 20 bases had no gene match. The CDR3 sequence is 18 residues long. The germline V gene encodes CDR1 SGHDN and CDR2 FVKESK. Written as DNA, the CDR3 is TGTGCCAGCAGCAGCCCAGCCGGGACAGTCCGTTATGTGGAGACCCAGTACTTC. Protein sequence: CASSSPAGTVRYVETQYF.

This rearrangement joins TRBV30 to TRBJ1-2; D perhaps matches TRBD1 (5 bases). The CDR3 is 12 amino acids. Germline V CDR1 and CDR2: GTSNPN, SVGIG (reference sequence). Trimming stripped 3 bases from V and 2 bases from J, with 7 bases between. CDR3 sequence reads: CAWRGGNYGYTF. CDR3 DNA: TGTGCCTGGAGGGGGGGAAACTATGGCTACACCTTC.

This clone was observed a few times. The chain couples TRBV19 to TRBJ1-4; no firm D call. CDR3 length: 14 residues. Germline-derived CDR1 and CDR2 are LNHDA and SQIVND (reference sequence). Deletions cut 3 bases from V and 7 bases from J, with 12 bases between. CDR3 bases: TGTGCCAGTAGTATCGGGGTGATGAGTGAAAAACTGTTTTTT. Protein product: CASSIGVMSEKLFF.

The CDR3 sequence: CASSLGQVVEAFF. The CDR3 DNA sequence: TGTGCCAGCAGCTTAGGGCAGGTTGTGGAAGCTTTCTTT. The V gene is TRBV7-2, the J gene TRBJ1-1; D remains ambiguous. Germline V gene lookup returns CDR1 SGHTA and CDR2 FQGNSA. Trimming took off 1 base at V and 8 bases at J, with 11 bases between the two ends. CDR3 length equals 13 residues.

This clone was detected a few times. The DNA of the CDR3 is TGTGCCAGCAGTTCCCCGACACTTCACTCCTACAATGAGCAGTTCTTC. Residues: CASSSPTLHSYNEQFF. The chain recombines TRBV28 with TRBJ2-1, with D hard to call. This CDR3 comprises 16 residues. Germline CDR1 is MDHEN and CDR2 is SYDVKM. V shed 4 bases and J shed 0 bases, with 13 bases lying between them.

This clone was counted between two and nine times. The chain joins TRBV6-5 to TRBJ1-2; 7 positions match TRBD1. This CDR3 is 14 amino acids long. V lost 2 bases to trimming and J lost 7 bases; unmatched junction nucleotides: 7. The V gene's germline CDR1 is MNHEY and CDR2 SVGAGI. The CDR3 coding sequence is TGTGCCAGCAGTTACGCCTCTGGGACAGCTGGCTACACCTTC. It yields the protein CASSYASGTAGYTF.